The 16 T cell receptor beta chains given below trace back to one sample, sequenced in a study of blood T cell repertoires in COVID-19. Profiled with immunoSEQ multiplex PCR; TCRdb holds only in-frame clones, not every one. The table records some 240,000 clones, roughly four fifths of them present only once. Input material: peripheral blood. Receptors originate from a woman older than 75 with acute or convalescent COVID-19.

The V and J genes are TRBV28 and TRBJ2-4; 7 bases map to TRBD1. The germline CDR1 and CDR2 sequences are MDHEN and SYDVKM. This CDR3 has 15 residues. V lost 7 bases and J lost 0; bases outside the gene matches: 6. The CDR3 DNA follows: TGTGCCAGCACCCCGGGACAGCTAGCCAAAAACATTCAGTACTTC. This sequence encodes CASTPGQLAKNIQYF.

The V gene is TRBV3-1 (or the pseudogene TRBV3-2), the J gene TRBJ2-5, with 13 nucleotides matching TRBD2. This CDR3 comprises 18 residues. Germline CDR1 is LGHDT and CDR2 is YNNKEL (reference sequence). V gave up 4 bases and J gave up 0 bases; unmatched junction bases: 8. The DNA for the CDR3 is TGTGCCAGCAGCCGGTGGACTAGCGGGGGAAGTCACCAAGAGACCCAGTACTTC. Its translation is CASSRWTSGGSHQETQYF.

This chain joins TRBV11-1 and TRBJ2-3; D perhaps matches TRBD1 (6 bases). V was pared by 5 bases and J by 0 bases, with 9 bases between. This CDR3 spans 14 amino acids. The germline CDR1 and CDR2 sequences are SGHAT and FQDESV (reference sequence). CDR3 sequence: CASSLGGSTDTQYF. In nucleotides, the CDR3 is TGTGCCAGCAGCCTTGGGGGCAGCACAGATACGCAGTATTTT.

V usage is TRBV4-2 and J usage is TRBJ1-2; no reliable D call. The germline V and J ends were trimmed by 0 bases and 0 bases, with 11 bases remaining between them. Germline values: CDR1 LGHNA, CDR2 YNFKEQ. The CDR3 has 16 residues. The CDR3 spells CASSQDMRAANYGYTF. CDR3 sequence (DNA): TGTGCCAGCAGCCAAGACATGAGGGCCGCTAACTATGGCTACACCTTC.

This chain links TRBV28 with TRBJ1-5, with 7 bases matching TRBD1. CDR1 MDHEN and CDR2 SYDVKM come from the germline V gene. The junction had 12 bases not matched to a gene; V was cut back by 5 bases and J by 5 bases. This CDR3 is 16 amino acids long. This chain's CDR3 is CASSTHGQAIDQPQHF. CDR3 DNA: TGTGCCAGCAGTACCCACGGACAGGCGATAGATCAGCCCCAGCATTTT.

This clone showed up just once. The rearrangement links TRBV2 to TRBJ1-1, with 7 bases that match TRBD1. Germline V gene data show CDR1 as SNHLY and CDR2 as FYNNEI. Losses at the gene ends were 4 bases for V and 8 bases for J; bases not matched to a gene: 7. The CDR3 spans 13 residues. CDR3 sequence reads: CASSGQGVPEAFF. CDR3 nucleotides: TGTGCCAGCAGTGGACAGGGAGTACCCGAAGCTTTCTTT. The variable domain in full, with the rest retrieved from reference TRBV2 and TRBJ1-1, is EPEVTQTPSHQVTQMGQEVILRCVPISNHLYFYWYRQILGQKVEFLVSFYNNEISEKSEIFDDQFSVERPDGSNFTLKIRSTKLEDSAMYFCASSGQGVPEAFFGQGTRLTVV.

The J gene is TRBJ1-5, the V gene TRBV4-1; 7 nucleotides line up with TRBD1. Germline V gives CDR1 MGHRA, CDR2 YSYEKL. The CDR3 contains 16 residues. J lost 2 bases, V lost 1 base, and 5 bases had no gene match. The CDR3 loop is CASSQGRGPGNQPQHF. Written as DNA, the CDR3 is TGCGCCAGCAGCCAAGGAAGGGGGCCCGGCAATCAGCCCCAGCATTTT.

The genes are TRBV18 and TRBJ1-2, with 9 bases fitting TRBD1. The CDR3 loop spans 15 amino acids. Germline V gene data show CDR1 as KGHSH and CDR2 as LQKENI. Losses at the gene ends were 3 bases for V and 4 bases for J; bases not matched to a gene: 6. The CDR3 region is CASSPGQGAGYGYTF. The CDR3 region has the DNA TGTGCCAGCTCACCGGGACAGGGAGCCGGCTATGGCTACACCTTC.

This clone appeared a few times. The chain carries TRBV9 and TRBJ2-3, with D maybe TRBD2 (7 bases). V dropped 2 bases and J dropped 4 bases, with 14 bases sitting between them. Germline values: CDR1 SGDLS, CDR2 YYNGEE. CDR3 length: 15 residues. CDR3 DNA sequence: TGTGCCAGCAGCGTGGCGGGGGCCTCCCCAGATACGCAGTATTTT. It codes for CASSVAGASPDTQYF.

The chain combines TRBV28 with TRBJ1-4; 9 bases line up with TRBD1. Germline trimming cut 3 bases from V and 6 bases from J; bases unmatched to any gene: 5. The length of the CDR3 is 15 residues. CDR1 MDHEN and CDR2 SYDVKM come from the germline V gene. The CDR3 DNA is TGTGCCAGCAGTTTTCGACAGGGGGGGGATGAAAAACTGTTTTTT. Protein: CASSFRQGGDEKLFF. The complete variable domain, with remaining parts taken from reference TRBV28 and TRBJ1-4, reads DVKVTQSSRYLVKRTGEKVFLECVQDMDHENMFWYRQDPGLGLRLIYFSYDVKMKEKGDIPEGYSVSREKKERFSLILESASTNQTSMYLCASSFRQGGDEKLFFGSGTQLSVL.

The chain has TRBV15 and TRBJ2-2, with TRBD1 matching 8 bases. CDR1 and CDR2 (germline): LNHNV, YYDKDF (reference sequence). V trimming: 2 bases; J trimming: 2 bases; junction bases outside the gene matches: 22. The CDR3 runs 22 residues. The CDR3 reads CATSRPLWRQGARGPNTGELFF. Written as DNA, the CDR3 is TGTGCCACCAGCAGACCCCTCTGGAGGCAGGGGGCGAGGGGGCCAAACACCGGGGAGCTGTTTTTT. Full variable domain (rest looked up from reference TRBV15 and TRBJ2-2): DAMVIQNPRYQVTQFGKPVTLSCSQTLNHNVMYWYQQKSSQAPKLLFHYYDKDFNNEADTPDNFQSRRPNTSFCFLDIRSPGLGDTAMYLCATSRPLWRQGARGPNTGELFFGEGSRLTVL.

V gene TRBV12-3 or TRBV12-4 combines with J gene TRBJ2-3; the D gene is possibly TRBD2 (6 bases). V was trimmed by 0 bases and J by 5 bases, leaving 6 bases between them. The CDR3 runs to 13 residues. The CDR3 bases are TGTGCCAGCAGTTTAGCCGGGGGAGATACGCAGTATTTT. Translation: CASSLAGGDTQYF.

This chain uses TRBV19 with TRBJ2-6; TRBD1 matches at 7 bases. CDR1 and CDR2 (germline): LNHDA, SQIVND (reference sequence). The CDR3 has 18 residues. With 3 bases clipped from V and 0 bases from J, the junction kept 8 bases outside the gene matches. CDR3 protein: CASSIPQTGFSGANVLTF. CDR3 coding DNA: TGTGCCAGTAGTATCCCCCAGACAGGGTTCTCTGGGGCCAACGTCCTGACTTTC.

V gene TRBV11-2 combines with J gene TRBJ2-1, with 7 bases matching TRBD1. This CDR3 comprises 14 residues. The junction had 5 bases not matched to a gene; V was cut back by 2 bases and J by 7 bases. The germline V gene has CDR1 SGHAT and CDR2 FQNNGV. CDR3 loop: CASSLLRRGNEQFF. CDR3 DNA sequence: TGTGCCAGCAGCTTATTACGCAGGGGGAATGAGCAGTTCTTC.

The chain has TRBV5-1 and TRBJ1-5, with 7 positions matching TRBD1. Germline lookup yields CDR1 SGHRS and CDR2 YFSETQ. The CDR3 totals 15 residues. Trimming at V came to 0 bases and at J to 6 bases, leaving 6 bases not matched to a gene. The CDR3 region has the DNA TGCGCCAGCAGCTTGGGTACAGGGGTGGTTCAGCCCCAGCATTTT. Residues: CASSLGTGVVQPQHF.

This clone appeared a few times. The chain carries TRBV9 and TRBJ2-1, with D perhaps TRBD1 (6 bases). V was cut by 3 bases and J by 10 bases, with 20 bases left in between. In germline, CDR1 is SGDLS, CDR2 YYNGEE. There are 15 residues in the CDR3. The CDR3 spells CASSARWTVTKEQFF. CDR3 DNA: TGTGCCAGCAGCGCACGATGGACAGTTACCAAGGAGCAGTTCTTC. Using reference TRBV9 and TRBJ2-1 for the parts outside the CDR3, the full variable domain is DSGVTQTPKHLITATGQRVTLRCSPRSGDLSVYWYQQSLDQGLQFLIQYYNGEERAKGNILERFSAQQFPDLHSELNLSSLELGDSALYFCASSARWTVTKEQFFGPGTRLTVL.